Detailed here is one T cell receptor (beta chain). Antigen unknown. This entry is derived from a study of vaccination and CD4 T cells after COVID-19. Treatment indicated: approximately 11-day PBMC culture with coronavirus spike peptide pools or control peptides (ViraFEST assay). Following expansion of antigen-specific T cells with peptide pools, ViraFEST then sequenced TCRs. CDR3 length: 11 residues. With the Oncomine TCR Beta short-read assay, DNA from cultured CD4+ T cells was sequenced. TCRdb independently ran MiXCR on the PCR reads; one entry per CDR3 protein. The table records almost 20,000 distinct CDR3 sequences, 40% to 65% of them present only once.

Sequencing input: CD4+ T cells from blood, cultured in vitro. This sequence was found in a human donor who had recovered from COVID-19. The chain combines TRBV21-1 with TRBJ1-1. TRBV21-1 is marked as a pseudogene. CDR3 in DNA: TGTGCCAGCAGCAACGGCACCGAAGCTTTCTTT. It translates to CASSNGTEAFF.